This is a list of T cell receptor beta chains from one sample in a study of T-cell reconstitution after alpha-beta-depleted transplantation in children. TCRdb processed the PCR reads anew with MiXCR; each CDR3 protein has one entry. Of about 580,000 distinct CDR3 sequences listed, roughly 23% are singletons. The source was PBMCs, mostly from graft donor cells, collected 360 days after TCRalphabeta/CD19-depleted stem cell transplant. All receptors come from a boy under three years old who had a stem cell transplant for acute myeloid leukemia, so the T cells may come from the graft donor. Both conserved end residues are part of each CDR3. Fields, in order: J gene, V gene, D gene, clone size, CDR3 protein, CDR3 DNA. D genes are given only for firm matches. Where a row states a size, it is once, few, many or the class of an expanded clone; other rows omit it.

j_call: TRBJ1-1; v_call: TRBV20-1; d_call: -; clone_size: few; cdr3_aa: CSARRGANTEAFF; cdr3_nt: TGCAGTGCTAGGCGGGGGGCGAACACTGAAGCTTTCTTT
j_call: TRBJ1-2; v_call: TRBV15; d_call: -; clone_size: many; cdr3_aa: CATSRDEVALFPYGYTF; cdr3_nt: TGTGCCACCAGCAGAGATGAGGTGGCCTTATTCCCCTATGGCTACACCTTC
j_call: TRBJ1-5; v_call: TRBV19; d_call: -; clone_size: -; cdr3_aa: CASSILGRDQPQHF; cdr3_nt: TGTGCCAGTAGTATACTGGGGCGGGATCAGCCCCAGCATTTT
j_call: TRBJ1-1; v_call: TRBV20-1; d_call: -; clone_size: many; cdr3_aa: CSARVRANTEAFF; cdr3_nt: TGCAGTGCTAGGGTCCGGGCGAACACTGAAGCTTTCTTT
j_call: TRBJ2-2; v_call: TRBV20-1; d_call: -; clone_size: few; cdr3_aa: CSAWGRLNTGELFF; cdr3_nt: TGCAGTGCTTGGGGACGTCTCAACACCGGGGAGCTGTTTTTT
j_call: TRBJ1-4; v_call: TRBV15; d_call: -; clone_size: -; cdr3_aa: CATSRVLRTDEKLFF; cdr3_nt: TGTGCCACCAGCAGAGTGTTGCGGACAGACGAAAAACTGTTTTTT
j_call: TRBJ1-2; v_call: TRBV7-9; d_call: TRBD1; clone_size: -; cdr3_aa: CASSFGQGAGDYGYTF; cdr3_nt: TGTGCCAGCAGCTTCGGACAGGGGGCAGGAGACTATGGCTACACCTTC
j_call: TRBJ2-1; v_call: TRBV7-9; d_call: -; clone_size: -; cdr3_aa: CAIPGNFRYEQFF; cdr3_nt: TGTGCCATACCGGGAAACTTTAGGTATGAGCAGTTCTTC
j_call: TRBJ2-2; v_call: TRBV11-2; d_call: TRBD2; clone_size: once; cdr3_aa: CASSFRGGAATGELFF; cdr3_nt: TGTGCCAGCAGCTTCCGCGGGGGTGCGGCCACCGGGGAGCTGTTTTTT
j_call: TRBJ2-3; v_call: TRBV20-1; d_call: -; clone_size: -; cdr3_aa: CSARALSGLTDTQYF; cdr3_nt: TGCAGTGCTAGGGCCCTCAGCGGCCTCACAGATACGCAGTATTTT
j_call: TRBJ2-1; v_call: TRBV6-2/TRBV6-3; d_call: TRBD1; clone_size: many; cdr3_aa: CASSYRGQEDNEQFF; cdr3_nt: TGTGCCAGCAGTTACAGGGGGCAGGAGGACAATGAGCAGTTCTTC
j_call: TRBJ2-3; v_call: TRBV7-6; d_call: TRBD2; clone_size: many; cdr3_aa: CASSLTSGEFTDTQYF; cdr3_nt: TGTGCCAGCAGCTTGACTAGCGGGGAGTTCACAGATACGCAGTATTTT
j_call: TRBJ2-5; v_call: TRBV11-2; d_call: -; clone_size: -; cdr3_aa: CASSLGARGQEVGETQYF; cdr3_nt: TGTGCCAGCAGCTTAGGGGCGCGAGGGCAGGAGGTCGGGGAGACCCAGTACTTC
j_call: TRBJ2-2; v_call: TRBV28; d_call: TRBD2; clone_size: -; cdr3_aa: CASSPIAGVNTGELFF; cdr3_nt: TGTGCCAGCAGTCCCATAGCGGGGGTTAACACCGGGGAGCTGTTTTTT
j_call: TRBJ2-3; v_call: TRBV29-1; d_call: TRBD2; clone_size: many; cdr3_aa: CSVEGGIAGATDTQYF; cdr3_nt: TGCAGCGTTGAAGGGGGAATAGCGGGGGCCACAGATACGCAGTATTTT
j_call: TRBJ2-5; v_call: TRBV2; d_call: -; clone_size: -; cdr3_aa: CASSENWHQETQYF; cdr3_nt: TGTGCCAGCAGTGAAAATTGGCATCAAGAGACCCAGTACTTC
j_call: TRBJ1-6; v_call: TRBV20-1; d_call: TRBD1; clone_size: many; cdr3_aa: CSARRDRTYNSPLHF; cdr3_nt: TGCAGTGCTAGGAGGGACAGAACCTATAATTCACCCCTCCACTTT
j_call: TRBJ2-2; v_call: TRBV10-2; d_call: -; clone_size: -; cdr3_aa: CASLKGGTNTGELFF; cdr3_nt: TGCGCCAGCCTAAAAGGGGGAACGAACACCGGGGAGCTGTTTTTT
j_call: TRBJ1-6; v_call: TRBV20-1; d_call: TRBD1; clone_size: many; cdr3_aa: CSAPRQGYNSPLHF; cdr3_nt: TGCAGTGCGCCTAGACAGGGCTATAATTCACCCCTCCACTTT
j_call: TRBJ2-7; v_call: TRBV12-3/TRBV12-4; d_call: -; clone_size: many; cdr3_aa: CASSSRGGHSSYEQYF; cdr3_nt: TGTGCCAGCAGTTCCCGTGGGGGCCATAGCTCCTACGAGCAGTACTTC
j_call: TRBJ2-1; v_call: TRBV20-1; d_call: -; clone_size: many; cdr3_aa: CSAPDQGFGPSRQFF; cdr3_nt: TGCAGTGCACCCGACCAGGGGTTTGGCCCTTCGAGGCAGTTCTTC
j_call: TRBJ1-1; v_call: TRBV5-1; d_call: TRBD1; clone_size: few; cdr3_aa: CASTLTGFGTEAFF; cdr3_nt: TGCGCCAGCACTCTGACAGGGTTTGGGACTGAAGCTTTCTTT
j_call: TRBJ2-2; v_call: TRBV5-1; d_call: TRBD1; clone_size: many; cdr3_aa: CASSIRTGNTGELFF; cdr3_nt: TGCGCCAGCAGCATCCGGACAGGGAACACCGGGGAGCTGTTTTTT
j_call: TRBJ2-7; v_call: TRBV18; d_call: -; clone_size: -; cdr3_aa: CASSPLGELSSYEQYF; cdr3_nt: TGTGCCAGCTCACCATTAGGAGAGCTGAGCTCCTACGAGCAGTACTTC
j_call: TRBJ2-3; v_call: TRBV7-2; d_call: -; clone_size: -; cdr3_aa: CASSLYRNRLTDTQYF; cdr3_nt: TGTGCCAGCAGCTTGTACAGGAATAGACTCACAGATACGCAGTATTTT
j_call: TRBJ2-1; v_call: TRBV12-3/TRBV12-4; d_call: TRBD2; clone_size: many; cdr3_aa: CASSLPRLAGAHSYNEQFF; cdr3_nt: TGTGCCAGCAGTTTACCCCGACTAGCGGGGGCCCACTCCTACAATGAGCAGTTCTTC
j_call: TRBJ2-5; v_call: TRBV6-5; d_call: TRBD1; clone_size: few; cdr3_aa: CASSYTGGSQETQYF; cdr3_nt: TGTGCCAGCAGTTACACAGGGGGAAGCCAAGAGACCCAGTACTTC
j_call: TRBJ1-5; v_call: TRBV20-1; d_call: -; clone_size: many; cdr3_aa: CSAGQYQDQPQHF; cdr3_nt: TGCAGTGCTGGACAGTATCAAGATCAGCCCCAGCATTTT
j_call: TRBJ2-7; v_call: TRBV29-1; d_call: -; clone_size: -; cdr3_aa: CSVEEDRPSYEQYF; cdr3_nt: TGCAGCGTTGAGGAGGACCGCCCTTCTTACGAGCAGTACTTC
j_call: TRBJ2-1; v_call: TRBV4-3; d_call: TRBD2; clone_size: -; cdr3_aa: CASSQDERTGGRAWQFF; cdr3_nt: TGCGCCAGCAGCCAAGATGAGAGGACGGGGGGGCGCGCCTGGCAGTTCTTC
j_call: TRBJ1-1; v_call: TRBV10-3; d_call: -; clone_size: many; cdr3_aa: CAIKGGGNTEAFF; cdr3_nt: TGTGCCATCAAGGGGGGCGGTAACACTGAAGCTTTCTTT
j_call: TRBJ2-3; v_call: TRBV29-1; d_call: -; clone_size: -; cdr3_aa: CSVIRWEAGQRTDTQYF; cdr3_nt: TGCAGCGTGATAAGATGGGAAGCCGGACAGCGCACAGATACGCAGTATTTT
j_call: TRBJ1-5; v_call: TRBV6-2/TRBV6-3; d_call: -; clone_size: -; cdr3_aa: CAIQQGNNQPQHF; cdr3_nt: TGTGCCATACAACAGGGAAACAATCAGCCCCAGCATTTT
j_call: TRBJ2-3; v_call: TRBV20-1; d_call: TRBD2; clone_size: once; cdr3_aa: CSAPLLAGDPDTQYF; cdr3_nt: TGCAGTGCTCCATTACTAGCGGGGGACCCAGATACGCAGTATTTT
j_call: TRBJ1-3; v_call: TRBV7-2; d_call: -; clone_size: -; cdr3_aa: CASSLLTGSSGNTIYF; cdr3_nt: TGTGCCAGCAGCCTACTTACAGGGAGCTCTGGAAACACCATATATTTT
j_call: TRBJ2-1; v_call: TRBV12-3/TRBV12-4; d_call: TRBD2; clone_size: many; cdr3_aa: CASSPRGLADYNEQFF; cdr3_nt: TGTGCCAGCAGTCCCCGGGGACTAGCGGATTACAATGAGCAGTTCTTC
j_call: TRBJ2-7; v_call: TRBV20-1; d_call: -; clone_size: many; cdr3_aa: CSASGAGYVYEQYF; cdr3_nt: TGCAGTGCTAGTGGGGCAGGGTATGTCTACGAGCAGTACTTC
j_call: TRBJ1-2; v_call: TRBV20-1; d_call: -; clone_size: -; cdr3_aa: CSAYGYGYTF; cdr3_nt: TGCAGTGCTTACGGCTATGGCTACACCTTC
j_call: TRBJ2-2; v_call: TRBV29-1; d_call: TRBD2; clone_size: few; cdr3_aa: CSVVQAGRTGELFF; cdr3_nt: TGCAGCGTTGTACAAGCGGGGCGAACCGGGGAGCTGTTTTTT
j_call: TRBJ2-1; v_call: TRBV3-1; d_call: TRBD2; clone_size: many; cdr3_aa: CASSTRHTKLAGEGNEQFF; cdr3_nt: TGTGCCAGCAGCACAAGGCACACCAAGCTAGCGGGGGAGGGGAATGAGCAGTTCTTC
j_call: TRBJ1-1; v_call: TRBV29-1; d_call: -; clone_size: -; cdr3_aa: CSVGPGRTEAFF; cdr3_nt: TGCAGCGTTGGACCGGGACGAACTGAAGCTTTCTTT
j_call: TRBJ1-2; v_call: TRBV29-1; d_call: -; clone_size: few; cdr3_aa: CSVPGRGYGYTF; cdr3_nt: TGCAGCGTTCCAGGCAGGGGTTACGGCTACACCTTC
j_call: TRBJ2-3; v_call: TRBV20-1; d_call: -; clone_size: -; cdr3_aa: CSARDVKTGGTDTQYF; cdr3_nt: TGCAGTGCTAGAGATGTCAAGACAGGAGGCACAGATACGCAGTATTTT
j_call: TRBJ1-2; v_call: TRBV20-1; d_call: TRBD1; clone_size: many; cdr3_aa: CSARALQGRGGYTF; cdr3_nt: TGCAGTGCTAGAGCTTTACAGGGGAGGGGAGGCTACACCTTC
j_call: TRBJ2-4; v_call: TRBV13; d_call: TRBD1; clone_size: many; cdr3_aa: CASSYGQDPIQYF; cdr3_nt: TGTGCCAGCAGCTACGGACAGGACCCCATTCAGTACTTC
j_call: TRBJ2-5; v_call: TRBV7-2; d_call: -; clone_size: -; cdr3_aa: CASSRWGAGETQYF; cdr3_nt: TGTGCCAGCAGCCGCTGGGGGGCTGGGGAGACCCAGTACTTC
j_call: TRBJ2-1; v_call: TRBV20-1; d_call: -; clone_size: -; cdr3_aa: CSSLKGGGSSYNEQFF; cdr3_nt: TGCAGTTCCCTGAAGGGGGGCGGGAGCTCCTACAATGAGCAGTTCTTC
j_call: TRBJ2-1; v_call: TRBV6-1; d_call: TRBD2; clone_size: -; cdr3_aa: CASSPLGTSGGVYNEQFF; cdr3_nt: TGTGCCAGCAGCCCCCTGGGGACTAGCGGGGGGGTTTACAATGAGCAGTTCTTC
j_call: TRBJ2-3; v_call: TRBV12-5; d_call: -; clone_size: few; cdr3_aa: CASGLPYRQGRREGDTQYF; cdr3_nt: TGTGCTAGTGGTTTGCCCTACCGACAGGGTAGGAGGGAGGGGGATACGCAGTATTTT
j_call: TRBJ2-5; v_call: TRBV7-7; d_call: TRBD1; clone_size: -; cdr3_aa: CASSQTTGTGETQYF; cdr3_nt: TGTGCCAGCAGCCAAACGACCGGGACAGGAGAGACCCAGTACTTC
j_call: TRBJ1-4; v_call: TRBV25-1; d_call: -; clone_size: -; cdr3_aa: CASSDNRQSRKRSEKLFF; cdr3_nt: TGTGCCAGCAGTGATAATCGGCAGAGTCGGAAACGGTCTGAAAAACTGTTTTTT
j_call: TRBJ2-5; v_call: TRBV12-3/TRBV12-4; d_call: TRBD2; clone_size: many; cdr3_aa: CASSLQAGEETQYF; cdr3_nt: TGTGCCAGCAGTTTGCAAGCGGGGGAAGAGACCCAGTACTTC
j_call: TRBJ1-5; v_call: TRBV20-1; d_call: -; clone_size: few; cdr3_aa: CSARSTTRSNQPQHF; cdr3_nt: TGCAGTGCTAGATCGACGACACGTTCCAATCAGCCCCAGCATTTT
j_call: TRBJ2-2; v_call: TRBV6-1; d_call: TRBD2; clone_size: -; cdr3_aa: CASSRPTSGTNTGELFF; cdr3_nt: TGTGCCAGCAGTCGACCGACTAGCGGAACGAACACCGGGGAGCTGTTTTTT
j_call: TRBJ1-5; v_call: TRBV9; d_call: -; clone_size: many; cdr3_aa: CASSVGNQPQHF; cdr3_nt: TGTGCCAGCAGCGTAGGCAATCAGCCCCAGCATTTT
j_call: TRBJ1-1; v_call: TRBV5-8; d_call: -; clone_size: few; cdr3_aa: CASSFGSQGRDTEAFF; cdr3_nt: TGTGCCAGCAGCTTCGGGTCGCAGGGGAGGGACACTGAAGCTTTCTTT
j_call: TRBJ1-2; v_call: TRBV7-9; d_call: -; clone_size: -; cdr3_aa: CASSLAPDLYGYTF; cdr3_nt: TGTGCCAGCAGCTTAGCGCCGGATCTCTATGGCTACACCTTC
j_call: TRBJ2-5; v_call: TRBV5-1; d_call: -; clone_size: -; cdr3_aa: CASSPEGEEWGQETQYF; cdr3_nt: TGCGCCAGCAGCCCCGAGGGTGAGGAGTGGGGCCAAGAGACCCAGTACTTC